This TCR beta chain was sequenced for a study of cytomegalovirus exposure and HLA in healthy donors (dated by TCRdb to about 2017). Notes on the research overall: In an earlier analysis of roughly 500 of the donors, 276 Gb of sequence data and 90 million to 120 million unique TCR beta sequences from 180 million or so T cells were reported. An early release that covered some 640 HLA-typed donors contained approximately 320 gigabases of sequencing data and some 87 million unique TCR sequences. Of the roughly 400 genotyped donors, approximately 80% fell in the genetic ancestry cluster associated with self-reported Caucasian donors. The study aimed to test whether cataloging public T cell receptors could reveal signatures of past pathogen exposure. The study profiled the T cell repertoires of 500 to 800 subjects by immunosequencing and related them to cytomegalovirus serostatus. Along with the approximately 650-subject first cohort, a separate validation cohort of over a hundred different subjects was used. To predict cytomegalovirus infection status, the study combined high-throughput TCR immunosequencing, statistical association of individual TCRs with disease status, and machine learning. A later analysis re-examined previously published TCR beta repertoires from more than 600 donors and added high-resolution HLA genotyping to investigate patterns of TCR occurrence. Rather than using new phenotypic data, the later analysis identified candidate immune exposures from TCR beta sequences and from how often those sequences occurred across donors. In an earlier analysis of 500 to 650 of the donors, high-throughput TCR beta sequencing was used to judge whether each TCR beta V gene segment behaved as functional or pseudogenic. Alongside the repertoire data, information on donor age, sex, ethnicity and CMV serostatus was compiled. A later genetic analysis took genome-wide SNP genotypes for about 65% of the 666 donors and used that subset as a discovery cohort. Every repertoire in the discovery cohort had been generated on one and the same sequencing platform. HLA typing covered class I and class II loci at four-digit resolution. Typing coverage varied by locus: about 620-630 donors for A, B, C, DRB1 and DQB1; approximately 560 for DQA1; about 600 for DPA1; some 470 for DPB1. Because of strong linkage in the cohort, roughly 5 DR-DQ haplotypes were treated as single units for association and clustering. On average, roughly 250,000 unique TCR beta nucleotide sequences were sequenced per donor among a few hundred genotyped donors of the cohort, with 15% to 20% of those sequences being non-productive.

The cohort comprised under 700 healthy bone marrow donors. Cohort members were all nominally healthy when sampled, although unrecorded immune exposures were likely present. The donor was CMV seropositive and was included in the group of approximately 300 seropositive cohort members. Every donor gave a peripheral blood sample, and the peripheral blood mononuclear cells from that sample were used for TCR beta sequencing. The Qiagen DNeasy Blood Extraction Kit was used to extract genomic DNA from the blood cell samples. A remark on this clone: Its antigen specificity is not known. No per-base quality is available; no much larger clone lies one base away.

Library method: the immunoSEQ multiplex PCR assay. For the multiplex PCR, a mixture combining 60 forward primers for TCR Vbeta segments and 13 reverse primers for TCR Jbeta segments was used. The CDR3 region of rearranged TCR beta genes was amplified from genomic DNA by a multiplex PCR assay. The amplified TCR beta libraries were sequenced on the Illumina HiSeq System as 87-base-pair reads. From the authors' description of their analysis: Across the 500 to 700 repertoires, a later analysis counted roughly 77 million unique TCR beta chains, roughly 11 million of which were shared by at least two donors. To remove PCR and sequencing errors, raw reads were error-corrected and collapsed into unique sequences using a nearest-neighbor algorithm that merged closely related sequences. Alignment of CDR3 sequences to IMGT reference sequences was used to assign V, D and J gene segments. For a sequence to be retained, a match of at least six nucleotides was required to both a V gene segment and a J gene segment. A rearrangement counted as productive if the CDR3 had no stop codons and remained in frame with V and J, and every other rearrangement counted as non-productive. Following IMGT convention, CDR3 was defined as the stretch from the second conserved V-encoded cysteine up to the conserved J-encoded phenylalanine. In an earlier analysis of roughly 580 of the donors, sequences lacking an unambiguous match to a single V gene segment were excluded. In an earlier analysis of several hundred of the donors, V segments were called functional above 56.7% productive rearrangements and were called segregating when the between-donor standard deviation exceeded 5%. To diagnose cytomegalovirus status from the catalog of TCR beta chain sequences, a statistical classification framework was built. A later analysis assigned V and J genes by comparing TCR nucleotide sequences with IMGT/GENE-DB human TR gene sequences. A later analysis assigned CDR3 sequences and most-parsimonious VDJ recombination scenarios with the TCRdist pipeline. In a later analysis, each TCR beta chain was defined by its CDR3 amino acid sequence together with its V-gene family, and reads without a unique V-gene family were excluded. In a later analysis, approximately 640 highly shared, low-generation-probability nucleotide sequences were removed to address suspected cross-contamination and a sequencing artifact. In a later analysis, a clonal expansion index for each public chain was calculated from normalized within-repertoire ranks of inferred template counts. In a later analysis, generation probabilities were computed using a VDJ recombination model fitted to out-of-frame rearrangements, and the results were checked against IGoR. Hypergeometric tests were used in a later analysis to score TCR-TCR, TCR-HLA and TCR-CMV co-occurrence, with a repertoire-size bias correction applied to the TCR pairs. False discovery rates were estimated in a later analysis by permuting HLA or CMV assignments 20 times. A later analysis grouped co-occurring TCRs with DBSCAN, adding TCRdist sequence similarity when clustering within HLA-allele-positive subsets. Co-occurrence clustering excluded repertoires with fewer than 30,000 or more than 120,000 public chains, plus five with anomalous nucleotide sharing. TCRdb took over this immuneACCESS table, retaining in-frame rearrangements with V and J assigned. Such tables are incomplete; in checked studies, under half of the missing clones stem from an unresolved V gene, and the remainder is unexplained. V and J calls and clone size come straight from that table; D and trimming were deduced from the DNA. A total of some 110,000 clones appear in this sample, around 84% of them only once. The ten largest clones add up to 20% to 25% of the sample.

The research as a whole found: The sequencing pipeline was judged likely to have produced a cluster of highly shared sequence variants as a technical artifact. At a false discovery rate of 0.05, a later analysis linked 16,000 or so TCR beta sequences to specific HLA alleles. In vitro tests confirmed that a few of the cytomegalovirus-associated TCR beta chains recognize cytomegalovirus antigens. A later analysis found that TCR association rates varied across HLA loci, with DRB1 alleles showing the most associated TCRs and HLA-C alleles the fewest. In an earlier analysis of about 600 of the donors, most TCR beta V segments appeared in productive rearrangements about 87% or about 30% of the time, broadly matching IMGT annotations. According to a later analysis, parvovirus B19, influenza, CMV and Epstein-Barr virus appeared linked to several top co-occurrence clusters. Correlated functional status among segregating V segments might be attributable to linkage disequilibrium, but an unknown experimental factor could not be ruled out. In a later analysis, HLA-associated TCR beta chains showed more clonal expansion and lower generation probabilities than non-associated chains that were equally common. The only immune exposure information available for the cohort was CMV serostatus. The presence/absence analyses assumed that sequencing depth was roughly uniform across donors, and that assumption may not be true. Strong co-occurrence of HLA alleles, especially DR and DQ, made assigning TCR associations to individual alleles difficult. In both the original and validation cohorts, the classifier was reported to diagnose cytomegalovirus status with high specificity and sensitivity. A further reported finding was that TCR beta sequences accurately predicted the HLA-A and HLA-B alleles for most subjects in the first cohort. The earlier analysis of a few hundred of the donors excluded some 15 rarely observed V segments, including chromosome 9 orphons, because counts were too low. The 87-base-pair reads could not distinguish some IMGT-functional V segments, including TRBV6-2 and TRBV6-3, so those segments were excluded. In a later genetic analysis, fewer N-insertions in productive TCRs were reported among donors in an Asian-associated ancestry cluster than the approximately 710-donor mean. This cohort had only TCR beta chains sequenced, and the lack of alpha or paired-chain data limited which features could be detected. V-gene and J-gene trimming of TCR beta chains was associated with a missense DCLRE1C variant in a later genetic analysis, and the association was replicated in an independent cohort. It was suggested by the authors that the approach could potentially be generalized to other disease states and immunological phenotypes. While some public TCRs were present in many individuals, most TCR sequences turned up only very rarely across donors. The study gave a list of 150 to 200 TCR beta chains associated with cytomegalovirus. HLA typing was unavailable for some donors at each locus, so association tests used only the typed subset. In a later analysis, most CMV-associated TCR beta chains were found to appear HLA-restricted, with HLA associations seemingly driven largely by CMV exposure.

From the germline V gene, CDR1 is MNHNS and CDR2 is SASEGT. Counted from cysteine to phenylalanine, this CDR3 has 18 amino acids. The only DNA kept is the CDR3, 54 bases in frame from the first base. V is cut by 0 bases and J by 4 bases, and the space between the germline ends is 19 bases. The V gene is TRBV6-1 and the J gene is TRBJ2-1; the D region possibly corresponds to TRBD2 (5 bases align). The material sequenced was PBMCs. This receptor was obtained from a man aged 25-40 years in good health and CMV-seropositive. For the CDR3, the sequence is CASSEAPGQLRGYNEQFF. The DNA reads as follows: TGTGCCAGCAGTGAAGCACCGGGTCAACTCCGAGGGTACAATGAGCAGTTCTTC.